This T cell receptor beta chain was identified during a study of blood T cells in healthy people across ages. Study-level findings and limits: Per million T cells, TCR beta diversity dropped roughly linearly as age increased. TCR beta diversity tracked closely with naive T cell percentage.

A second PCR, run for about 7 to 11 cycles, used a sample-barcoded 5' primer plus a J-beta primer mix. TCRdb redid the calling of the 5' RACE reads with MiXCR, one entry per CDR3 protein. The sample has about 570,000 distinct CDR3 sequences, 27% seen once. Points on this clonotype: Its antigen is still unknown.

The V gene lost 2 bases and the J gene lost 5 bases, with 16 bases spanning the gap. The CDR3 is made up of 15 amino acids. CDR1 is SGHRS, CDR2 YFSETQ, per germline. The sequence derives from a woman aged 65 to 85 in good health. The chain joins TRBV5-1 to TRBJ2-5; D perhaps matches TRBD1 (5 bases). The sequenced sample was blood. DNA for the CDR3: TGCGCCAGCAGCTTCGGACAAGCCCCGAAGGAGACCCAGTACTTC. Its protein is CASSFGQAPKETQYF.